This T cell receptor beta chain was sequenced during a study of cytomegalovirus exposure and HLA in healthy donors. Study-wide results and caveats: One later analysis reportedly identified an Asian-associated ancestry cluster that showed fewer N-insertions than the roughly 640-donor mean. HLA-A and HLA-B allele assignments for most subjects were reportedly predicted accurately using TCR beta sequences.

CDR1 is MDHEN and CDR2 is SYDVKM in the germline V gene. The CDR3 totals 15 residues. V was pared by 3 bases and J by 6 bases, with 18 bases between. In regard to this clone: Its specificity is unknown.

The PCR employed 60 Vbeta primers together with 13 Jbeta primers. TCRdb's copy holds only in-frame clones and misses some; the assay was immunoSEQ multiplex PCR. The sample carries over 110,000 clones, over 65% recorded once. Sequenced: PBMCs. This receptor was taken from a male donor in good health and CMV-seronegative. The rearrangement links TRBV28 to TRBJ2-7; a weak D match, TRBD2 (5 bases). The CDR3 region is CASSFLTPDYVEQYF. The CDR3 DNA follows: TGTGCCAGCAGTTTCCTGACCCCCGACTATGTCGAGCAGTACTTC.